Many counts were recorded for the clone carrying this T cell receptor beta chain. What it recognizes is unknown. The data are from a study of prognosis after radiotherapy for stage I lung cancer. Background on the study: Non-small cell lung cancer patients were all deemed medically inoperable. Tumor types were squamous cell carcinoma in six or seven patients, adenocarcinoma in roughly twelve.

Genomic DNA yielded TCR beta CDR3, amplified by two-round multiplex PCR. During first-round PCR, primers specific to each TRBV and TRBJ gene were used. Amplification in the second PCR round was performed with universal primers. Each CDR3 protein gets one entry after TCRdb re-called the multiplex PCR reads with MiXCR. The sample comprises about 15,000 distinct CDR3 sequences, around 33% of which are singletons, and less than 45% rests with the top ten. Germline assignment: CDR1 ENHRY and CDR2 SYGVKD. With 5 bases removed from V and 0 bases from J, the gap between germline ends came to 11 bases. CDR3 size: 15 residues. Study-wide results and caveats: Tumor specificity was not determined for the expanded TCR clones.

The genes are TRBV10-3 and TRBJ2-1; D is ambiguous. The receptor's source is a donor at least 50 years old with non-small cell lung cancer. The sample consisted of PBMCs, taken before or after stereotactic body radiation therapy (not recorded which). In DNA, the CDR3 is TGTGCCATCAGTAGGACGGAGAGCTCCTACAATGAGCAGTTCTTC. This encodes CAISRTESSYNEQFF.